Listed below are T cell receptor beta chains from one sample, sequenced in a study of blood T cell repertoires in COVID-19. Assay used: immunoSEQ multiplex PCR; TCRdb lists only in-frame clones, some missing. Of a few hundred thousand clones listed, around 85% were seen once; the top ten hold around 3.4%. The material sequenced was peripheral blood. The receptors here all came from a woman under 30 with acute or convalescent COVID-19. Both conserved end residues are part of each CDR3. The order of the fields is clone size, J gene, V gene, D gene, CDR3 protein, CDR3 DNA. A D gene is named only where the DNA matches it firmly. Expanded clones get a size class; other rows say once, few or many, or leave the size out.

clone size: few; J gene: TRBJ1-1; V gene: TRBV27; D gene: TRBD1; CDR3 protein: CATEGATGAFF; CDR3 DNA: TGTGCCACCGAGGGGGCCACCGGAGCTTTCTTT
clone size: .; J gene: TRBJ2-5; V gene: TRBV6-6; D gene: .; CDR3 protein: CASSFTSGGETQYF; CDR3 DNA: TGTGCCAGCAGCTTTACCTCCGGGGGAGAGACCCAGTACTTC
clone size: .; J gene: TRBJ2-7; V gene: TRBV29-1; D gene: .; CDR3 protein: CSVAAGLSSYEQYF; CDR3 DNA: TGCAGCGTTGCCGCCGGACTGTCATCCTACGAGCAGTACTTC
clone size: once; J gene: TRBJ2-1; V gene: TRBV6-5; D gene: .; CDR3 protein: CASSIRNEQFF; CDR3 DNA: TGTGCCAGCAGTATCCGCAATGAGCAGTTCTTC
clone size: .; J gene: TRBJ1-5; V gene: TRBV15; D gene: .; CDR3 protein: CATSRDLGRGGQPQHF; CDR3 DNA: TGTGCCACCAGCAGAGATCTAGGCAGGGGCGGGCAGCCCCAGCATTTT
clone size: .; J gene: TRBJ2-3; V gene: TRBV5-1; D gene: .; CDR3 protein: CASSDLASTDTQYF; CDR3 DNA: TGCGCCAGCAGCGATTTAGCGAGCACAGATACGCAGTATTTT
clone size: .; J gene: TRBJ2-2; V gene: TRBV10-3; D gene: .; CDR3 protein: CAISPSVNTGELFF; CDR3 DNA: TGTGCCATCAGTCCAAGCGTGAACACCGGGGAGCTGTTTTTT
clone size: .; J gene: TRBJ2-5; V gene: TRBV12-5; D gene: TRBD2; CDR3 protein: CASGSTAYSGVLQETQYF; CDR3 DNA: TGTGCTAGTGGTTCGACGGCTTATAGCGGGGTTCTACAAGAGACCCAGTACTTC
clone size: .; J gene: TRBJ1-6; V gene: TRBV2; D gene: TRBD1; CDR3 protein: CASSREGTGGGSPLHF; CDR3 DNA: TGTGCCAGCAGCCGAGAGGGGACAGGGGGCGGATCACCCCTCCACTTT
clone size: .; J gene: TRBJ2-1; V gene: TRBV10-3; D gene: TRBD2; CDR3 protein: CAISEGLGLAEPGGNEQFF; CDR3 DNA: TGTGCCATCAGTGAGGGGTTGGGACTAGCGGAGCCTGGCGGGAATGAGCAGTTCTTC
clone size: .; J gene: TRBJ2-2; V gene: TRBV12-2; D gene: .; CDR3 protein: CASRLEIIRTGELFF; CDR3 DNA: TGTGCAAGTCGCTTAGAAATAATTCGGACCGGGGAGCTGTTTTTT
clone size: .; J gene: TRBJ1-1; V gene: TRBV2; D gene: .; CDR3 protein: CASSAEGAEAFF; CDR3 DNA: TGTGCCAGCAGTGCAGAGGGCGCTGAAGCTTTCTTT
clone size: .; J gene: TRBJ2-3; V gene: TRBV6-4; D gene: TRBD2; CDR3 protein: CASSRTSGTATDTQYF; CDR3 DNA: TGTGCCAGCAGTCGGACTAGCGGGACCGCCACAGATACGCAGTATTTT
clone size: .; J gene: TRBJ2-3; V gene: TRBV7-3; D gene: .; CDR3 protein: CASSPRTAADTQYF; CDR3 DNA: TGTGCCAGCAGCCCAAGGACAGCAGCAGATACGCAGTATTTT
clone size: .; J gene: TRBJ1-5; V gene: TRBV18; D gene: .; CDR3 protein: CASSRDRNNQPQHF; CDR3 DNA: TGTGCCAGCTCACGAGACAGGAACAATCAGCCCCAGCATTTT
clone size: .; J gene: TRBJ1-4; V gene: TRBV6-1; D gene: .; CDR3 protein: CASSEGPDGNRGKLFF; CDR3 DNA: TGTGCCAGCAGTGAAGGTCCGGACGGAAATCGGGGAAAACTGTTTTTT
clone size: .; J gene: TRBJ1-2; V gene: TRBV5-1; D gene: TRBD1; CDR3 protein: CASSPDPVEGALLRGYTF; CDR3 DNA: TGCGCCAGCAGCCCCGACCCGGTCGAGGGGGCCCTTCTTCGTGGCTACACCTTC
clone size: .; J gene: TRBJ1-2; V gene: TRBV5-1; D gene: TRBD1; CDR3 protein: CASSLETGVGYTF; CDR3 DNA: TGCGCCAGCAGCTTGGAAACAGGGGTTGGCTACACCTTC
clone size: .; J gene: TRBJ1-4; V gene: TRBV7-8; D gene: .; CDR3 protein: CASSSSLRDEKLFF; CDR3 DNA: TGTGCCAGCAGCTCGTCCCTCCGAGATGAAAAACTGTTTTTT